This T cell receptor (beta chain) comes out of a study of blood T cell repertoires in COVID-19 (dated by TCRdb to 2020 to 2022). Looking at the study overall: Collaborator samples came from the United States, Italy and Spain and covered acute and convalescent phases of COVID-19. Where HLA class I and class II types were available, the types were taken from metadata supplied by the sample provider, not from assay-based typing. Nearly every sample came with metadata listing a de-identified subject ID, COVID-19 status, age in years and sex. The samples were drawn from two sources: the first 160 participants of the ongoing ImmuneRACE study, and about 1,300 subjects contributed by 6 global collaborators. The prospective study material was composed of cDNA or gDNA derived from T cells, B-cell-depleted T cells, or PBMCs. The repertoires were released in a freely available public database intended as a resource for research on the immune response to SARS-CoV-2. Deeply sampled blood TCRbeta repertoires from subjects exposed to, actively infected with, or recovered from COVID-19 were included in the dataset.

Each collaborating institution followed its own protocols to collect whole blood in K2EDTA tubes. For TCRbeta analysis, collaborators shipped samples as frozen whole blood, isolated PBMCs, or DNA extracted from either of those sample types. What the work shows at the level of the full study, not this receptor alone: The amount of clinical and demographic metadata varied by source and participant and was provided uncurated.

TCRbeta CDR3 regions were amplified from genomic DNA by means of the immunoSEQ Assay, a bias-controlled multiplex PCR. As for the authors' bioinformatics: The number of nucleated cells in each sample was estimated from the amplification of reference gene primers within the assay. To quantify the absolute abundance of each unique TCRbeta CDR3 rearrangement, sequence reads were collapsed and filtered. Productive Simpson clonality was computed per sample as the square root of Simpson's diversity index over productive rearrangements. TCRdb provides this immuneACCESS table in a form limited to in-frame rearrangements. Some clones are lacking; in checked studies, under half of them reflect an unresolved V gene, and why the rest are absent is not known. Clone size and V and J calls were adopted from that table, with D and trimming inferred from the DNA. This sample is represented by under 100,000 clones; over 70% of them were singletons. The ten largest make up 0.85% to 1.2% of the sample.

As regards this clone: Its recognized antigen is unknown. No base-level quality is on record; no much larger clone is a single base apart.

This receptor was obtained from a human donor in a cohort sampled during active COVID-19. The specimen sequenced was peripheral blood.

At the DNA level, the sequence is TGCGCCAGCAGCTTCCGGGTAGGGAGGGATGCGGAGACCCAGTACTTC. It is translated as CASSFRVGRDAETQYF. The chain was built from TRBV5-1 and TRBJ2-5, and TRBD2 aligns with 7 junction nucleotides. The germline V and J ends show losses of 2 bases and 5 bases respectively, and no gene match explains 12 bases of the junction. CDR3 length: 16 amino acids, cysteine to phenylalanine. The retained sequence is limited to the CDR3, 48 bases, with the frame set at the first base. According to the germline V gene, CDR1 reads SGHRS and CDR2 reads YFSETQ.